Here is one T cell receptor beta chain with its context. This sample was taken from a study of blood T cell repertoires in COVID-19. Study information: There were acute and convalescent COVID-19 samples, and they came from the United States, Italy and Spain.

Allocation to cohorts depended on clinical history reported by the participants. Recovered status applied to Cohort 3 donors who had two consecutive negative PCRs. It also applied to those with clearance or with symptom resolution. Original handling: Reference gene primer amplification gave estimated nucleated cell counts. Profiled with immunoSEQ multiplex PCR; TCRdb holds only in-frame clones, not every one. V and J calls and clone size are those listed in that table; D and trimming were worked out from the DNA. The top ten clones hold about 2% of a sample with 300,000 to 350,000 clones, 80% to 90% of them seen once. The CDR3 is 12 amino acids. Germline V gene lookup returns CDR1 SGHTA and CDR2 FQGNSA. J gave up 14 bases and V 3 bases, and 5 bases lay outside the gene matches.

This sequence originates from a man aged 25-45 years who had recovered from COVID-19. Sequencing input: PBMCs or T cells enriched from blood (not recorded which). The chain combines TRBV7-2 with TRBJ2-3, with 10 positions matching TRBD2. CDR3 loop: CASSLSGGAGYF. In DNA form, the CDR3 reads TGTGCCAGCAGCTTGAGCGGGGGGGCCGGGTATTTT.